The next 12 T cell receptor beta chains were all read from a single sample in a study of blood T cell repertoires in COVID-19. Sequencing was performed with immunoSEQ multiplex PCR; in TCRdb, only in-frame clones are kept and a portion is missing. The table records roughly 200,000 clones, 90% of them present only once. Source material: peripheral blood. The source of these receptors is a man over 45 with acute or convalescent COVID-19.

CDR3 bases: TGTGCCAGCAGTCCCCCCGACAGGGAAGGGTATGGCTACACCTTC. Translated, it gives CASSPPDREGYGYTF. The chain couples TRBV28 to TRBJ1-2; 7 bases are shared with TRBD1. Trimming took 5 bases from V and 5 from J; bases not matched to a gene: 11. Germline CDR1 and CDR2: MDHEN and SYDVKM. The CDR3 extends over 15 amino acids.

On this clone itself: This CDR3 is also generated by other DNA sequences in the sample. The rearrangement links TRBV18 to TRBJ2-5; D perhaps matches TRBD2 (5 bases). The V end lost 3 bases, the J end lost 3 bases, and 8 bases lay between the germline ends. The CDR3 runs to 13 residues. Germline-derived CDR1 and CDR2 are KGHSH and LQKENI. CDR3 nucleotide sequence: TGTGCCAGCTCACCGACCGGGGAAGAGACCCAGTACTTC. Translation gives CASSPTGEETQYF.

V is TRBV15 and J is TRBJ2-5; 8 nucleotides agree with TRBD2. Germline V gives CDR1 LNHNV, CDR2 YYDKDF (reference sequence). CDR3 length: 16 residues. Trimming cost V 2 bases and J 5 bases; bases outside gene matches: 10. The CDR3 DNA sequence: TGTGCCACCAGCAGACCACCGGGACTAGTCCCTGAGACCCAGTACTTC. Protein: CATSRPPGLVPETQYF. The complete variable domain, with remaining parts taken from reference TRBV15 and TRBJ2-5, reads DAMVIQNPRYQVTQFGKPVTLSCSQTLNHNVMYWYQQKSSQAPKLLFHYYDKDFNNEADTPDNFQSRRPNTSFCFLDIRSPGLGDTAMYLCATSRPPGLVPETQYFGPGTRLLVL.

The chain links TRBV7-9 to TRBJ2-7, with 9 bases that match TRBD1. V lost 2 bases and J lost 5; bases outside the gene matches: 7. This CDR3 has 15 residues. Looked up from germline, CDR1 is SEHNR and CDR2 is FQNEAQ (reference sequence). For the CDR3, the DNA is TGTGCCAGCAGCTTACGGGACAGGGCGATTCACGAGCAGTACTTC. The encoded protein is CASSLRDRAIHEQYF.

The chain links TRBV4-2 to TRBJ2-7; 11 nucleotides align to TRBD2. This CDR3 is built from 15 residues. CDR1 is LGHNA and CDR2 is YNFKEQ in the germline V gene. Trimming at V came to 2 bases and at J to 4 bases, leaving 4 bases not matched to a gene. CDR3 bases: TGTGCCAGCAGCCAACCCCCTAGCGGGAGGTACGAGCAGTACTTC. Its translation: CASSQPPSGRYEQYF.

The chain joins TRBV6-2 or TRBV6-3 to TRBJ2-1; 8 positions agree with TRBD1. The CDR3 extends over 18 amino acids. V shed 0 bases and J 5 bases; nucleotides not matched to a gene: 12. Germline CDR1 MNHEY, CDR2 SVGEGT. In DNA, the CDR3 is TGTGCCAGCAGTTACTCGAGGGACAGGCCATCTGGTAACAATGAGCAGTTCTTC. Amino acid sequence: CASSYSRDRPSGNNEQFF.

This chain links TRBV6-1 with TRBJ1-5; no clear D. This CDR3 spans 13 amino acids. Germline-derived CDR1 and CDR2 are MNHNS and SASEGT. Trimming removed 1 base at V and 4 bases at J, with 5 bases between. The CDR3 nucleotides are TGTGCCAGCAGTGAAGGAGGGAATCAGCCCCAGCATTTT. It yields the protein CASSEGGNQPQHF.

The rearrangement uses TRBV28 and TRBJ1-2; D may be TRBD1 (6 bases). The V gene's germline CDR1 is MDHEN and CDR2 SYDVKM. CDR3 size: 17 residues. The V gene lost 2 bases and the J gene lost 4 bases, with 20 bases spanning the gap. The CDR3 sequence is CASSLGATGFVGYGYTF. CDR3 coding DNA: TGTGCCAGCAGTTTAGGAGCAACAGGGTTCGTAGGCTATGGCTACACCTTC.

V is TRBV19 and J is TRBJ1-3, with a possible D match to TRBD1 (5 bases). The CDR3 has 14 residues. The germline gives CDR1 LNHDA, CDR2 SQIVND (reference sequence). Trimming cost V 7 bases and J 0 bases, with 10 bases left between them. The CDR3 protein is CASTKTDSGNTIYF. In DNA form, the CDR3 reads TGTGCCAGTACTAAGACAGACTCTGGAAACACCATATATTTT.

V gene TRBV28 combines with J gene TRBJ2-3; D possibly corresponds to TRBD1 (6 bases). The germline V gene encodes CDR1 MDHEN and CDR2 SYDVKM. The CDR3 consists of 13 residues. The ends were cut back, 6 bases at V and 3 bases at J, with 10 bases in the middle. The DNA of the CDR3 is TGTGCCAGCAGGAATACAGGGACAGATACGCAGTATTTT. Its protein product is CASRNTGTDTQYF. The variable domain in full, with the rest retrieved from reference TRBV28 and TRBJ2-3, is DVKVTQSSRYLVKRTGEKVFLECVQDMDHENMFWYRQDPGLGLRLIYFSYDVKMKEKGDIPEGYSVSREKKERFSLILESASTNQTSMYLCASRNTGTDTQYFGPGTRLTVL.

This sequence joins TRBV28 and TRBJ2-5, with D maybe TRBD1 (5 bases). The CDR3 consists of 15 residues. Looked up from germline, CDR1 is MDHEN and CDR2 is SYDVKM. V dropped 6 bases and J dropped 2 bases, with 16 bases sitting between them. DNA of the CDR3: TGTGCCAGCAGCGAACTCGACAGTCGACAAGAGACCCAGTACTTC. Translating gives CASSELDSRQETQYF.

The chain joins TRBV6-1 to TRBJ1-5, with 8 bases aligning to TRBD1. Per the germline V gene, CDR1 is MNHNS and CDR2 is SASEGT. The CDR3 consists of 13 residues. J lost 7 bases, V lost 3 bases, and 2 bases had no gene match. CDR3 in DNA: TGTGCCAGCAGTGAGACAGGGGCCCAGCCCCAGCATTTT. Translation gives CASSETGAQPQHF.